This TCR beta chain was captured in a study of OX40 agonist ivuxolimab in advanced cancers. TCRdb's table, derived via immunoSEQ multiplex PCR, lists solely in-frame clones and lacks some. The sample comprises approximately 82,000 clones, more than 80% of which are singletons, and 2.4% rests with the top ten. Germline V gene data show CDR1 as SGHTA and CDR2 as FQGNSA. The CDR3 totals 14 residues. The V end lost 7 bases, the J end lost 5 bases, and 17 bases lay between the germline ends. The gene calls are TRBV7-2 and TRBJ1-2; D might be TRBD1 (5 bases). The sequences come from CD4+ or CD8+ T cells sorted from blood, collected in a trial of the OX40 agonist ivuxolimab. This receptor was taken from an adult with an advanced solid tumor such as melanoma, head and neck, liver or kidney cancer. CDR3 sequence reads: CASKDVGWGYGYTF. The DNA for the CDR3 is TGTGCCAGCAAGGATGTGGGGTGGGGGTATGGCTACACCTTC. The entire variable domain, with the rest obtained from reference TRBV7-2 and TRBJ1-2, is as follows: GAGVSQSPSNKVTEKGKDVELRCDPISGHTALYWYRQSLGQGLEFLIYFQGNSAPDKSGLPSDRFSAERTGGSVSTLTIQRTQQEDSAVYLCASKDVGWGYGYTFGSGTRLTVV.